This T cell receptor beta chain is drawn from a study of cytomegalovirus exposure and HLA in healthy donors. V lost 0 bases and J lost 6, with 15 bases in between. CDR3 length equals 16 residues. Per germline, CDR1 SGHRS and CDR2 YFSETQ. Generated by immunoSEQ multiplex PCR, the TCRdb table keeps only in-frame clones and is missing some. The table shows 250,000 to 350,000 clones, with roughly 86% occurring only once. J is TRBJ2-2 and V is TRBV5-1, with a tentative D call TRBD2 (6 bases). The receptor was derived from a man aged 25-45 years in good health and CMV-seronegative. The sequenced sample was PBMCs. The CDR3 region is CASSLDAGRMAGELFF. DNA for the CDR3: TGCGCCAGCAGCTTGGATGCGGGGAGAATGGCCGGGGAGCTGTTTTTT.